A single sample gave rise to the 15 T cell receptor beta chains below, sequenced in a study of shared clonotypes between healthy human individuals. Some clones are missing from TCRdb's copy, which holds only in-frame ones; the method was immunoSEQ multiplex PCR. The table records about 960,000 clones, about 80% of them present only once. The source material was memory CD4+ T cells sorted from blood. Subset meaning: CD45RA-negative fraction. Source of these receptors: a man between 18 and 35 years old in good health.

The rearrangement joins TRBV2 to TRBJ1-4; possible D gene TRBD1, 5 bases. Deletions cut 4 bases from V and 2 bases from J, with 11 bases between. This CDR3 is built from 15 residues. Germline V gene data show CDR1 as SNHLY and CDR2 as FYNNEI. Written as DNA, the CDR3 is TGTGCCAGCAGTGTGAATGCAGGGACTAATGAAAAACTGTTTTTT. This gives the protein CASSVNAGTNEKLFF. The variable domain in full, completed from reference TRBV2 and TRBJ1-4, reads EPEVTQTPSHQVTQMGQEVILRCVPISNHLYFYWYRQILGQKVEFLVSFYNNEISEKSEIFDDQFSVERPDGSNFTLKIRSTKLEDSAMYFCASSVNAGTNEKLFFGSGTQLSVL.

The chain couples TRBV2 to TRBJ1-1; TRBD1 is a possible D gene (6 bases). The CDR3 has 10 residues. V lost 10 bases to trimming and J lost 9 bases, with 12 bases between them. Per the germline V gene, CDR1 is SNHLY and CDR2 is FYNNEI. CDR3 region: CANRETQAFF. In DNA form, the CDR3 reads TGTGCCAACAGGGAGACCCAAGCTTTCTTT.

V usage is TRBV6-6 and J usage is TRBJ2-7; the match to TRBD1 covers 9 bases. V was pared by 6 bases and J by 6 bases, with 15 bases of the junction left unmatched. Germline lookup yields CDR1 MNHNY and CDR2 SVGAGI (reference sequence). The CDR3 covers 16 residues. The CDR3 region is CASSSDRGALLGEQYF. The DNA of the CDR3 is TGTGCCAGCAGCTCCGACAGGGGGGCACTGTTAGGCGAGCAGTACTTC.

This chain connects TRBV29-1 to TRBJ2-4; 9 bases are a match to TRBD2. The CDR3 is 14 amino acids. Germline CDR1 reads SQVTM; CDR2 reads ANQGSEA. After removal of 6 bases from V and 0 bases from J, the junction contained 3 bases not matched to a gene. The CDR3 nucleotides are TGCAGCGTGCTAGCGGGGCTAGCCAAAAACATTCAGTACTTC. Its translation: CSVLAGLAKNIQYF.

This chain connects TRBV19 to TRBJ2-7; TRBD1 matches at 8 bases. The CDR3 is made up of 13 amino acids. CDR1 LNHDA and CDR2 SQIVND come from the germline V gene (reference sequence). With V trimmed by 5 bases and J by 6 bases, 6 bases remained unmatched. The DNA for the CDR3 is TGTGCCAGTAGTGGGGCAGGGGGCTTCGAGCAGTACTTC. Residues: CASSGAGGFEQYF.

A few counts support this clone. CDR3 protein: CASRINRDRVSEQYF. The CDR3 region has the DNA TGTGCCAGCAGGATAAACCGGGACAGGGTGTCCGAGCAGTACTTC. The V gene is TRBV6-1, the J gene TRBJ2-7; 9 bases are a match to TRBD1. V trimming: 6 bases; J trimming: 6 bases; junction bases outside the gene matches: 12. CDR1 MNHNS and CDR2 SASEGT come from the germline V gene. The CDR3 has 15 residues.

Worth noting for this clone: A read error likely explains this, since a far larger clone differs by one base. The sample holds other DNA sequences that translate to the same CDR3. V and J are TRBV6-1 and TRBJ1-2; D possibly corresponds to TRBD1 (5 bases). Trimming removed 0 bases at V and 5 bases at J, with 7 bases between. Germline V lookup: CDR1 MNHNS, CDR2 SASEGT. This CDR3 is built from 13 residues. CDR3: CASSEAGGYGYTF. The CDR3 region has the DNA TGTGCCAGCAGTGAAGCGGGGGGGTATGGCTACACCTTC.

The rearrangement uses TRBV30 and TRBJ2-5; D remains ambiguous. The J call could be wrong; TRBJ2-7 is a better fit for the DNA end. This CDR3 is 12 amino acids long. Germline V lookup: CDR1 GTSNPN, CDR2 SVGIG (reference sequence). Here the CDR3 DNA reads TGTGCCTGGAGTAGTAGTTTCTACGAGCAGTACTTC. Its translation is CAWSSSFYEQYF.

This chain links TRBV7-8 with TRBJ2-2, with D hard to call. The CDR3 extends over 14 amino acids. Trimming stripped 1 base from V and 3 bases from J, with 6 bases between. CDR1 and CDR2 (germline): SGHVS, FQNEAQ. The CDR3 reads CASSLGPYTGELFF. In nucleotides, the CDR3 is TGTGCCAGCAGCTTAGGGCCTTACACCGGGGAGCTGTTTTTT.

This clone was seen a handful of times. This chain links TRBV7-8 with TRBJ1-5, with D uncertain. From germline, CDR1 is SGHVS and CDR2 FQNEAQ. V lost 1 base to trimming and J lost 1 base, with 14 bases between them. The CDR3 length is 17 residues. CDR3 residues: CASSLGESGRSNQPQHF. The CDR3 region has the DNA TGTGCCAGCAGCTTAGGGGAGTCCGGGAGGAGCAATCAGCCCCAGCATTTT. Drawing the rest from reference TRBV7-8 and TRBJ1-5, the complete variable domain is GAGVSQSPRYKVAKRGQDVALRCDPISGHVSLFWYQQALGQGPEFLTYFQNEAQLDKSGLPSDRFFAERPEGSVSTLKIQRTQQEDSAVYLCASSLGESGRSNQPQHFGDGTRLSIL.

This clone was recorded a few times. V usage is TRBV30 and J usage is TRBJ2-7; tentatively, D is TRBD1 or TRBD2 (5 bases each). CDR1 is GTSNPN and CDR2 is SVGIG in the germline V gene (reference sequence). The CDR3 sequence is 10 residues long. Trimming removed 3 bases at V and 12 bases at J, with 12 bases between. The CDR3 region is CAWSVGTTYF. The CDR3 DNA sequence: TGTGCCTGGAGCGTAGGGACCACGTACTTC.

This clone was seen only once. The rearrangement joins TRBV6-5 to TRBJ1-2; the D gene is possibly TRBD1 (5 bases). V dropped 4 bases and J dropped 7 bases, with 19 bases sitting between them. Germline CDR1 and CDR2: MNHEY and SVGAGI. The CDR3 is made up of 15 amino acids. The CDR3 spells CASSFYFFGGSGYTF. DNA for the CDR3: TGTGCCAGCAGTTTCTACTTTTTCGGGGGAAGTGGCTACACCTTC.

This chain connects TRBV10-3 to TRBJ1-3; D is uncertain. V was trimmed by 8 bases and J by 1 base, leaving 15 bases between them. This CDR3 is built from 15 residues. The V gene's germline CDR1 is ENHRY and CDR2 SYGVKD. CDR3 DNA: TGTGCCATCGGGAGGAGTCTTACTTCTGGAAACACCATATATTTT. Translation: CAIGRSLTSGNTIYF.

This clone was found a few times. CDR3 nucleotide sequence: TGTGCCAGCACGGGGTATGGGAACACTGAAGCTTTCTTT. Protein sequence: CASTGYGNTEAFF. The J gene is TRBJ1-1, the V gene TRBV25-1; D is ambiguous. Looked up from germline, CDR1 is MGHDK and CDR2 is SYGVNS. Trimming took off 7 bases at V and 1 base at J, with 10 bases between the two ends. The CDR3 is 13 amino acids.

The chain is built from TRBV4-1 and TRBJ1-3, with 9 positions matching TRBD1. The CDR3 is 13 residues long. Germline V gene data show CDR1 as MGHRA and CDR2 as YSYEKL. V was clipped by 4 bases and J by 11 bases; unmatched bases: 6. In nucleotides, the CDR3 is TGCGCCAGCAGCCTCCGGACAGGGGAAGCCATATATTTT. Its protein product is CASSLRTGEAIYF.